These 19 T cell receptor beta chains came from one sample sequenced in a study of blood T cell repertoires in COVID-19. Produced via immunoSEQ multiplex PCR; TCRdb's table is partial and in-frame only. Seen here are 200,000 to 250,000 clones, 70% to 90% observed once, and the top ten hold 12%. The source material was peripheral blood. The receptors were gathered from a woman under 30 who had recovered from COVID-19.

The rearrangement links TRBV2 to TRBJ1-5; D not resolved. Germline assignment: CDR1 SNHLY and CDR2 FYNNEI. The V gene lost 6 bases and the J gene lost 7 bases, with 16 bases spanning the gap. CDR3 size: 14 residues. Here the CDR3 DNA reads TGTGCCAGCAGGGCGGAGTTTCCGGGACAGCCCCAGCATTTT. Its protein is CASRAEFPGQPQHF. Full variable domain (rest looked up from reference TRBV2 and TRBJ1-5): EPEVTQTPSHQVTQMGQEVILRCVPISNHLYFYWYRQILGQKVEFLVSFYNNEISEKSEIFDDQFSVERPDGSNFTLKIRSTKLEDSAMYFCASRAEFPGQPQHFGDGTRLSIL.

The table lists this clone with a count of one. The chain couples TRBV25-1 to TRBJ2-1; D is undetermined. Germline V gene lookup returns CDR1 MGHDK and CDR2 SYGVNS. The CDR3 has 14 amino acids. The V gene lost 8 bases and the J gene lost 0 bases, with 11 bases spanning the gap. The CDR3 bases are TGTGCCAGCGGCGGAGCCTTCTCCTACAATGAGCAGTTCTTC. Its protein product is CASGGAFSYNEQFF. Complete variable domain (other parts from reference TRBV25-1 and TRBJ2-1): EADIYQTPRYLVIGTGKKITLECSQTMGHDKMYWYQQDPGMELHLIHYSYGVNSTEKGDLSSESTVSRIRTEHFPLTLESARPSHTSQYLCASGGAFSYNEQFFGPGTRLTVL.

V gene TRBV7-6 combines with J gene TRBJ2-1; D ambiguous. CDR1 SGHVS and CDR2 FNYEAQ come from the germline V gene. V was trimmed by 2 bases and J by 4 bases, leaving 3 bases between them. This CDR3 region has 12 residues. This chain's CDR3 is CASSLQYNEQFF. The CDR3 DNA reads TGTGCCAGCAGCTTACAATACAATGAGCAGTTCTTC. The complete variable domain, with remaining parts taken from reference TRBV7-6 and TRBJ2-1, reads GAGVSQSPRYKVTKRGQDVALRCDPISGHVSLYWYRQALGQGPEFLTYFNYEAQQDKSGLPNDRFSAERPEGSISTLTIQRTEQRDSAMYRCASSLQYNEQFFGPGTRLTVL.

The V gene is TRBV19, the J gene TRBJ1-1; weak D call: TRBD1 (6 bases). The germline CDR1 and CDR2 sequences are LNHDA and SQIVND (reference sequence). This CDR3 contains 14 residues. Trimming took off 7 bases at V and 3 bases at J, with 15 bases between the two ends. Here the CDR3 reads CASMGGPGDTEAFF. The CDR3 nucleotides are TGTGCCAGTATGGGGGGGCCCGGGGACACTGAAGCTTTCTTT.

The CDR3 sequence: CASSLGLAGGNTQYF. The CDR3 bases are TGTGCCAGCAGCTTAGGTCTAGCGGGAGGAAATACGCAGTATTTT. J is TRBJ2-3 and V is TRBV7-9, with 11 positions matching TRBD2. The CDR3 is 15 residues long. With V trimmed by 1 base and J by 7 bases, 4 bases remained unmatched. Germline V gives CDR1 SEHNR, CDR2 FQNEAQ (reference sequence).

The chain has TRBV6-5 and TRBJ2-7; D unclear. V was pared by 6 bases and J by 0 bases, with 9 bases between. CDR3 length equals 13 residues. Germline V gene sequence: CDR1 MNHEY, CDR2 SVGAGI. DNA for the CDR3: TGTGCCAGCAGCGACAAATACTCCTACGAGCAGTACTTC. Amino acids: CASSDKYSYEQYF.

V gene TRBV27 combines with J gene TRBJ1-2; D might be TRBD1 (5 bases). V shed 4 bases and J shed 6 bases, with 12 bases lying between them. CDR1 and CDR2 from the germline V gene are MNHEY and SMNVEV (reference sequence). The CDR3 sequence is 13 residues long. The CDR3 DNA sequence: TGTGCCAGCAGTTATGGGGCCTATAATGGCTACACCTTC. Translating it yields CASSYGAYNGYTF.

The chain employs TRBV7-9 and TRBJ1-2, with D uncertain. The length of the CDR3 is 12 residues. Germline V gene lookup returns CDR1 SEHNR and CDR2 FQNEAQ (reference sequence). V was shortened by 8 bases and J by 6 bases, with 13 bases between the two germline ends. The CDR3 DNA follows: TGTGCCAGCGAGGGCCCTCCCCATGGCTACACCTTC. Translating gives CASEGPPHGYTF.

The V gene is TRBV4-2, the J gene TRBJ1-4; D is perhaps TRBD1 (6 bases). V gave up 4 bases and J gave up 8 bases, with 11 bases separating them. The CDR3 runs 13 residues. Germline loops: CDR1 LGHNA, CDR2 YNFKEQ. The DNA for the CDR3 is TGTGCCAGCAGCCGACAGGAAGGAGAAAAACTGTTTTTT. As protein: CASSRQEGEKLFF.

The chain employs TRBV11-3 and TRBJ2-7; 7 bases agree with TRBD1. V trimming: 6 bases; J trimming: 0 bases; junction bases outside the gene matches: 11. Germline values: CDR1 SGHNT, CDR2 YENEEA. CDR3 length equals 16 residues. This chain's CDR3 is CASRTKGGYSSYEQYF. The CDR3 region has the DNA TGTGCCAGCAGGACTAAAGGGGGCTACAGCTCCTACGAGCAGTACTTC.

The CDR3, as DNA: TGTGCCAGCAGCTCACAGGGGCCTCCCGCCGGGGAGCTGTTTTTT. Protein: CASSSQGPPAGELFF. V and J are TRBV7-9 and TRBJ2-2; 7 bases map to TRBD1. The CDR3 extends over 15 amino acids. Germline V gene data show CDR1 as SEHNR and CDR2 as FQNEAQ (reference sequence). J was trimmed by 6 bases and V by 4 bases; bases with no gene match: 8.

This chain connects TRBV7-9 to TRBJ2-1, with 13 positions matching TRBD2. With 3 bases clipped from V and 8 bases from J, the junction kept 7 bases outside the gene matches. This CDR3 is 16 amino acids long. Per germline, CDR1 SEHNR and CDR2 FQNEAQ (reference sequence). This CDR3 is CASSFPLAGGPHEQFF. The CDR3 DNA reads TGTGCCAGCAGCTTCCCACTAGCGGGAGGGCCCCATGAGCAGTTCTTC.

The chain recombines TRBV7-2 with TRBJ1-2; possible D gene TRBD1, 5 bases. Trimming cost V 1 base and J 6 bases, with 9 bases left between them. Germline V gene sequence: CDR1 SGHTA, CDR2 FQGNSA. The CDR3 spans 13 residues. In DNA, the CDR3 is TGTGCCAGCAGCTTAGGACAGCGTAATGGCTACACCTTC. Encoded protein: CASSLGQRNGYTF. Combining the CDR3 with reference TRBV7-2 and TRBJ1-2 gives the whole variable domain GAGVSQSPSNKVTEKGKDVELRCDPISGHTALYWYRQSLGQGLEFLIYFQGNSAPDKSGLPSDRFSAERTGGSVSTLTIQRTQQEDSAVYLCASSLGQRNGYTFGSGTRLTVV.

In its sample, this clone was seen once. The CDR3 is CASSHNRDREAFF. The CDR3 coding sequence is TGTGCCAGCAGCCATAACCGGGACAGGGAAGCTTTCTTT. The chain combines TRBV11-3 with TRBJ1-1; 8 nucleotides match TRBD1. Germline loops: CDR1 SGHNT, CDR2 YENEEA. The CDR3 contains 13 residues. V lost 5 bases to trimming and J lost 8 bases; unmatched junction nucleotides: 7.

CDR3 sequence: CSVELGAMGQETQYF. The CDR3 DNA follows: TGCAGCGTTGAGTTGGGGGCCATGGGCCAAGAGACCCAGTACTTC. The rearrangement uses TRBV29-1 and TRBJ2-5; D is perhaps TRBD1 (6 bases). This CDR3 has 15 residues. Germline CDR1 reads SQVTM; CDR2 reads ANQGSEA. Trimming pared 3 bases from V and 1 base from J, leaving 15 bases between.

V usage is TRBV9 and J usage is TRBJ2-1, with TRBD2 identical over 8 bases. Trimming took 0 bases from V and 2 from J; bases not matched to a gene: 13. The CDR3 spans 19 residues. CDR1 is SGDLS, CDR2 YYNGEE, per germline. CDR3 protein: CASSVEGTSAIGTYNEQFF. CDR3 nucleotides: TGTGCCAGCAGCGTAGAAGGGACTAGTGCTATTGGCACCTACAATGAGCAGTTCTTC.

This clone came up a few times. CDR3 DNA: TGTGCCAGCAGCTTAGGACAGAACAATCAGCCCCAGCATTTT. It specifies CASSLGQNNQPQHF. The rearrangement uses TRBV7-2 and TRBJ1-5, with D perhaps TRBD1 (5 bases). V was cut by 1 base and J by 3 bases, with 7 bases left in between. The germline V gene has CDR1 SGHTA and CDR2 FQGNSA. The CDR3 runs to 14 residues.

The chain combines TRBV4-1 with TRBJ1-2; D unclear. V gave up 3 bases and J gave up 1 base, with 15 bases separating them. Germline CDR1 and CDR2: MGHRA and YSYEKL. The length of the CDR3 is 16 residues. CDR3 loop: CASSHGRPRFNYGYTF. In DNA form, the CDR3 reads TGCGCCAGCAGCCATGGGAGACCGCGCTTTAACTATGGCTACACCTTC.

CDR3 protein: CASSQAQFYEQYF. The DNA for the CDR3 is TGTGCCAGCAGCCAAGCTCAGTTCTACGAGCAGTACTTC. V and J are TRBV14 and TRBJ2-7; D gene unclear. Germline-derived CDR1 and CDR2 are SGHDN and FVKESK. With 1 base removed from V and 3 bases from J, the gap between germline ends came to 7 bases. The CDR3 is 13 residues long.